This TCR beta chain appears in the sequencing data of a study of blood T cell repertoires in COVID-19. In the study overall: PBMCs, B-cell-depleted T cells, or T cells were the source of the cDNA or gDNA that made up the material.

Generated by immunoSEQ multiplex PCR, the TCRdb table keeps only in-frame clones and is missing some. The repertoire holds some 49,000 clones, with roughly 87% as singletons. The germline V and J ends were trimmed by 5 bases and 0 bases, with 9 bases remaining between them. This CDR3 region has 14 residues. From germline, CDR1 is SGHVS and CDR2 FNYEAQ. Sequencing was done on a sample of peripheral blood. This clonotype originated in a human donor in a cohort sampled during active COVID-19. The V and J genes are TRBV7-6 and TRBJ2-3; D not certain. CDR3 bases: TGTGCCAGCAGCCTCCAAGCGAGCACAGATACGCAGTATTTT. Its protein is CASSLQASTDTQYF.